The clone carrying this TCR beta chain has more than one count but fewer than ten. Its target is unknown. The source of the sample is a study of regulatory T cells in long-lasting Graves disease. Study-level results: Persistent cases favored TRBV28, TRBJ1-2 and TRBJ2-5. More public clonotypes were shared by persistent patients (fewer than 3,000) than by new patients (about 1,000).

The CDR3 is 17 residues long. J lost 10 bases, V lost 5 bases, and 18 bases had no gene match. Relying on iRepertoire HTBI primers and Arm-PCR of CDR3 regions, the team built TCR beta libraries. From the multiplex PCR reads, TCRdb called clonotypes with MiXCR, one entry per CDR3 protein. This table holds about 400,000 distinct CDR3 sequences, under 25% found once. Time point defined: persistent/refractory GD, antithyroid drugs over 5 years with positive TRAb. PBMC RNA was the source of the TCR library. The input for sequencing was peripheral blood mononuclear cells (PBMCs), taken when the disease was refractory, from a patient treated with antithyroid drugs. This clonotype was obtained from a female donor with Graves disease. The chain joins TRBV12-3 or TRBV12-4 to TRBJ2-3, with 10 nucleotides matching TRBD1. The CDR3 coding sequence is TGTGCCAGCAGTACCCTTGTTGGAGGGACAGGGGCGGTTGCGCAGTATTTT. Its protein is CASSTLVGGTGAVAQYF.